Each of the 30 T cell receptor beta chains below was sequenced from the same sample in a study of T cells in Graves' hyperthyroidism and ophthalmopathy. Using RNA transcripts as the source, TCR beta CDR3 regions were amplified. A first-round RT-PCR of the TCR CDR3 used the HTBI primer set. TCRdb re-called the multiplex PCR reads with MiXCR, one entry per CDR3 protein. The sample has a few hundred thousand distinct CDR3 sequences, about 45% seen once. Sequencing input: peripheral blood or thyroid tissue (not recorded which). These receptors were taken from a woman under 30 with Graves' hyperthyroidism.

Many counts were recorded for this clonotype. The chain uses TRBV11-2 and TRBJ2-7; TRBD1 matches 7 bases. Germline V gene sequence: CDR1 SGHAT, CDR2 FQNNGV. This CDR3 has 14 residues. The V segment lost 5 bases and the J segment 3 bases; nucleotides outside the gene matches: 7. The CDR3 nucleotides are TGTGCCAGCAGCCTCCCCGGGACAGTCTACGAGCAGTACTTC. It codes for CASSLPGTVYEQYF.

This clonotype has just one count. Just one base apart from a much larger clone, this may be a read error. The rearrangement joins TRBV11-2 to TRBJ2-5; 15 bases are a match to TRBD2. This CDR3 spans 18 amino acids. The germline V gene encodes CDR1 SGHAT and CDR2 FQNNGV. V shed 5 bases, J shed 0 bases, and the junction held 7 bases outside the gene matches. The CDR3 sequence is CASSRLGLAGGNQETQYF. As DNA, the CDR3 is TGTGCCAGCAGCCGACTGGGACTAGCGGGAGGAAACCAAGAGACCCAGTACTTC.

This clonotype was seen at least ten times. The CDR3 DNA sequence: TGTGCCAGCAGTTTGCAGGTGAACACTGAAGCTTTCTTT. It encodes CASSLQVNTEAFF. J is TRBJ1-1 and V is TRBV6-6; D is undetermined. The CDR3 loop spans 13 amino acids. Trimming removed 4 bases from V and 0 bases from J, with 6 bases in between. Germline V lookup: CDR1 MNHNY, CDR2 SVGAGI (reference sequence).

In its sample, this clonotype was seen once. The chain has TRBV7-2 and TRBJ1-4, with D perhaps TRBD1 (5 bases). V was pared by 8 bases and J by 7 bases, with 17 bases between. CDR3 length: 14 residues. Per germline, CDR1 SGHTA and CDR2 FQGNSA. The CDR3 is CASGQRGESEKLFF. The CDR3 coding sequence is TGTGCCAGCGGCCAGAGAGGGGAGAGTGAAAAACTGTTTTTT.

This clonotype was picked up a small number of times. The CDR3 region is CASTPAGWSSYNEQFF. In DNA, the CDR3 is TGTGCCAGTACGCCCGCGGGATGGAGCTCCTACAATGAGCAGTTCTTC. The gene calls are TRBV19 and TRBJ2-1; possibly TRBD2 for D (6 bases). The CDR3 length is 16 residues. In germline, CDR1 is LNHDA, CDR2 SQIVND (reference sequence). V lost 7 bases to trimming and J lost 0 bases, with 16 bases between them.

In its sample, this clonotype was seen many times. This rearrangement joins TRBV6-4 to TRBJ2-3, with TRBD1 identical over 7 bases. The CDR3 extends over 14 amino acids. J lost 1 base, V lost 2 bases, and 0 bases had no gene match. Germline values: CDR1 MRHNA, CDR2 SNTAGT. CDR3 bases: TGTGCCAGCAGTGACGGGACAGGCACAGATACGCAGTATTTT. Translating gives CASSDGTGTDTQYF.

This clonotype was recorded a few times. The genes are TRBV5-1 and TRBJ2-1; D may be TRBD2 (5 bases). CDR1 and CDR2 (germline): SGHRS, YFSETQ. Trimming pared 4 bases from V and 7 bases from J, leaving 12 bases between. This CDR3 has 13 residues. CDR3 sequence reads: CASSHDGINEQFF. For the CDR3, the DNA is TGCGCCAGCAGCCATGACGGGATTAATGAGCAGTTCTTC.

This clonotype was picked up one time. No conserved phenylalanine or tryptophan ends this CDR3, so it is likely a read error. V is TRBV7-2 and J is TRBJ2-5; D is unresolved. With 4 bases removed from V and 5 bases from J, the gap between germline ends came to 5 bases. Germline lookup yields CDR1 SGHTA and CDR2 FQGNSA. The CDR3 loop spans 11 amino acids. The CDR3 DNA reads TGTGCCAGCAGCTCCGACGAGACCCAGTACCTC. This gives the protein CASSSDETQYL.

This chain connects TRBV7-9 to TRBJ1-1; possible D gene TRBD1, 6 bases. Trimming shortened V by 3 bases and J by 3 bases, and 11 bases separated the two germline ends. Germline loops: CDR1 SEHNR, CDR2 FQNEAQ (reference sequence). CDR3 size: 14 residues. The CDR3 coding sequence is TGTGCCAGCAGCTTGGTAGGGGGTGACACTGAAGCTTTCTTT. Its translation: CASSLVGGDTEAFF.

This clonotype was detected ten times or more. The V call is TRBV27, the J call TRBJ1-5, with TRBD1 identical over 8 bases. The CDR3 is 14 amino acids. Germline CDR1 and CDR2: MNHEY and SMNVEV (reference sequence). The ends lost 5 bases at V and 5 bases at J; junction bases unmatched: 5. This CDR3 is CASSTRGLHQPQHF. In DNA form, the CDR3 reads TGTGCCAGCAGTACCAGGGGGCTGCATCAGCCCCAGCATTTT.

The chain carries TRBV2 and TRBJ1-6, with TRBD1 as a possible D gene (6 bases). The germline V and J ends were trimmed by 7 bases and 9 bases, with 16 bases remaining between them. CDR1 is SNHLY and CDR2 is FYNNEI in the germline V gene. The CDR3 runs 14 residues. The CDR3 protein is CASNTQQGGSPLHF. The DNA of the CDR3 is TGTGCCAGCAACACGCAACAGGGTGGTTCACCCCTCCACTTT.

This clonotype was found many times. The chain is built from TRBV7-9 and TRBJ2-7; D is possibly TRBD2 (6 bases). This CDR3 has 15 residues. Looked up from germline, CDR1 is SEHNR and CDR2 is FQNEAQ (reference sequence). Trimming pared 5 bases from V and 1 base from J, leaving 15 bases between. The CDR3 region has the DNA TGTGCCAGCAGCCCAGTTAGCGGCCCGTCCTACGAGCAGTACTTC. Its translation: CASSPVSGPSYEQYF.

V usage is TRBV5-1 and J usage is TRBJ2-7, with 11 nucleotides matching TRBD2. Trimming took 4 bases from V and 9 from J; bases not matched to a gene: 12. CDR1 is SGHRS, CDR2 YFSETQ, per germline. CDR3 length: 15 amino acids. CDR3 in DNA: TGCGCCAGCAGCCCGACTAGCGGGATGTCAGATACGCAGTACTTC. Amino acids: CASSPTSGMSDTQYF.

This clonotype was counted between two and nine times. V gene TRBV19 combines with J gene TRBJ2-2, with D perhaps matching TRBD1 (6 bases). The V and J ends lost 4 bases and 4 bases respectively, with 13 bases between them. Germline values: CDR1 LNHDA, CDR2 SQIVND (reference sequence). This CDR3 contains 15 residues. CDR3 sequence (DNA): TGTGCCAGTAGTAGTACAGGGCGGGTCACCGGGGAGCTGTTTTTT. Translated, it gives CASSSTGRVTGELFF.

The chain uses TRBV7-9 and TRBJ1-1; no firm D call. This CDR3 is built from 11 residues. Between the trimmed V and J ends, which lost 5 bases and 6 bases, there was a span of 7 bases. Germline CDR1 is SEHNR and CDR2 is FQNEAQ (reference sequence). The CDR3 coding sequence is TGTGCCAGCAGCCCCGACGCTGAAGCTTTCTTT. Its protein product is CASSPDAEAFF.

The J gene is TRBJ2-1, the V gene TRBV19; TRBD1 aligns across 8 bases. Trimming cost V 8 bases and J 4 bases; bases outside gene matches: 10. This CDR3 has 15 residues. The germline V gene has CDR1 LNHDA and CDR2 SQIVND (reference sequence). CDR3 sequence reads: CASSTGEGVYNEQFF. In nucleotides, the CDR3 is TGTGCCAGTTCGACAGGGGAAGGGGTTTACAATGAGCAGTTCTTC.

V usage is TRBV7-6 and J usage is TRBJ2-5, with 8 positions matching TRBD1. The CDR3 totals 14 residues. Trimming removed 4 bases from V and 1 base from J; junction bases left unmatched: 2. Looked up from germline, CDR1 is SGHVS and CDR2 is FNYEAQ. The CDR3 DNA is TGTGCCAGCAGCTGGACAGGGCTCCAAGAGACCCAGTACTTC. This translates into CASSWTGLQETQYF.

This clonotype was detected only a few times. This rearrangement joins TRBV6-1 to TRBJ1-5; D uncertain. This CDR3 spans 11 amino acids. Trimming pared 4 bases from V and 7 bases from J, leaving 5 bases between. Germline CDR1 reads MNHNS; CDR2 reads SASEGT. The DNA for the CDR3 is TGTGCCAGCAGTGGTTTACAGCCCCAGCATTTT. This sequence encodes CASSGLQPQHF.

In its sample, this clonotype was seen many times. The CDR3 DNA reads as TGTGCCAGCAGACTACAGGGGTTCTACCAAGAGACCCAGTACTTC. It codes for CASRLQGFYQETQYF. This chain links TRBV6-1 with TRBJ2-5, with TRBD1 matching 7 bases. CDR1 MNHNS and CDR2 SASEGT come from the germline V gene. CDR3 size: 15 residues. V dropped 6 bases and J dropped 0; count of bases not matched to a gene: 7.

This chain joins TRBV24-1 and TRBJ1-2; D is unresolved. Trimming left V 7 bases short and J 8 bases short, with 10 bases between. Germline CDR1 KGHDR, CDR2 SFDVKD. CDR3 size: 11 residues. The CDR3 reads CATSSTSGYTF. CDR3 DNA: TGTGCCACCAGCTCGACTAGCGGCTACACCTTC.

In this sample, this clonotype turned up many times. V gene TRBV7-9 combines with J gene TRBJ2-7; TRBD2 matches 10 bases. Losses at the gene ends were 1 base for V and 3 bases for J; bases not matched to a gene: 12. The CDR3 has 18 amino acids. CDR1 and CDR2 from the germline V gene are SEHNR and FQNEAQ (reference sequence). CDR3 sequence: CASSLGVAGGRTDYEQYF. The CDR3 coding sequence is TGTGCCAGCAGCTTAGGGGTAGCGGGAGGTCGAACGGACTACGAGCAGTACTTC.

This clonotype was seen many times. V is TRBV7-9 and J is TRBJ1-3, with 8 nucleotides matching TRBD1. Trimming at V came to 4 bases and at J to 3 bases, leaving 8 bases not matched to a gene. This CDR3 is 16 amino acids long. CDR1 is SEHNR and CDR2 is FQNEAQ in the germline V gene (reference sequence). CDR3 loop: CASSSGQGAVGNTIYF. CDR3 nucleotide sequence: TGTGCCAGCAGCTCCGGGCAGGGGGCGGTTGGAAACACCATATATTTT.

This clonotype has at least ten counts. The CDR3 nucleotides read TGTGCCAGCAGCCCTCGGACAGGGGACGAAGAGACCCAGTACTTC. It is translated as CASSPRTGDEETQYF. The J gene is TRBJ2-5, the V gene TRBV9; 9 bases fit TRBD1. The CDR3 covers 15 residues. Per the germline V gene, CDR1 is SGDLS and CDR2 is YYNGEE. V trimming: 4 bases; J trimming: 3 bases; junction bases outside the gene matches: 7.

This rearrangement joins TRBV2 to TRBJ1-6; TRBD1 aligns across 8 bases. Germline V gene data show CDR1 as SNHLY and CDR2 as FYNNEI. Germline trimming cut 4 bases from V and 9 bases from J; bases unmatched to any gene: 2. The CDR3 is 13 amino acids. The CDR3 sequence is CASSGQGTSPLHF. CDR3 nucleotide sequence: TGTGCCAGCAGTGGACAGGGGACTTCACCCCTCCACTTT.

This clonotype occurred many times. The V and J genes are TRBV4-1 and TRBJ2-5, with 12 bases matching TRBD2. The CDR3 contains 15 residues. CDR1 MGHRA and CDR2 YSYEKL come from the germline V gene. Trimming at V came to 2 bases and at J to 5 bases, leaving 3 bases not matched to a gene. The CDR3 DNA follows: TGCGCCAGCAGCCAATGGACTAGCGGGACGGAGACCCAGTACTTC. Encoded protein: CASSQWTSGTETQYF.

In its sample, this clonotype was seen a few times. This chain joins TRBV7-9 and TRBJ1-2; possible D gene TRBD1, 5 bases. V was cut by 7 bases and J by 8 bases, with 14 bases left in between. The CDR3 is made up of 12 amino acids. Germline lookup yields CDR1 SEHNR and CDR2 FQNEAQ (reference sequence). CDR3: CASTLDGDGYTF. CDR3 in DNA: TGTGCCAGCACCCTAGATGGGGACGGCTACACCTTC.

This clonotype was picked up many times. CDR3 nucleotides: TGCGCCAGCAGTGATCTTAGGATACGAAACACCATATATTTT. As protein: CASSDLRIRNTIYF. V is TRBV10-2 and J is TRBJ1-3; D gene uncertain. The CDR3 has 14 amino acids. Germline V lookup: CDR1 WSHSY, CDR2 SAAADI. V gave up 3 bases and J gave up 5 bases, with 11 bases separating them.

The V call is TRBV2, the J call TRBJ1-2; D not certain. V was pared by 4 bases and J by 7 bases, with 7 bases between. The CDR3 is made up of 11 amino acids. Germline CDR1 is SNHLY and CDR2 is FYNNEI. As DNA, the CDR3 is TGTGCCAGCAGTGTAGAGAGTGGCTACACCTTC. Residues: CASSVESGYTF. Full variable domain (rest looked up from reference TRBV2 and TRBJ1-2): EPEVTQTPSHQVTQMGQEVILRCVPISNHLYFYWYRQILGQKVEFLVSFYNNEISEKSEIFDDQFSVERPDGSNFTLKIRSTKLEDSAMYFCASSVESGYTFGSGTRLTVV.

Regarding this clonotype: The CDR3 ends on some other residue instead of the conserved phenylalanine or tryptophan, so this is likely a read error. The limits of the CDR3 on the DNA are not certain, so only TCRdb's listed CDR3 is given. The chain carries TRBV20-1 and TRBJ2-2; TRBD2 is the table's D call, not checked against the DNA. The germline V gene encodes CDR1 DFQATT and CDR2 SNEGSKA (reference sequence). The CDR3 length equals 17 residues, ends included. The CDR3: CSAANPGTSGEHRGAVV.

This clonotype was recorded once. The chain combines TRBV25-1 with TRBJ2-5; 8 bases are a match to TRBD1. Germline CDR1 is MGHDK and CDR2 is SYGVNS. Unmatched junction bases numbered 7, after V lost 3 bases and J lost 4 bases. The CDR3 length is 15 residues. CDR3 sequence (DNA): TGTGCCAGCAGTGAGCAACCGGGGACAGGAGAGACCCAGTACTTC. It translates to CASSEQPGTGETQYF.